These 23 T cell receptor beta chains came from one sample sequenced in a study of CD8+CD57+ T cells in acquired aplastic anemia. Using genomic DNA as the template, TCR beta VDJ and CDR3 profiling was carried out. TCRdb re-derived calls from the reads in MiXCR, one entry per CDR3 protein. This sample has some 170,000 distinct CDR3 sequences, with 40% to 50% found just once. CD8+CD57+ cell expansion, shown by flow cytometry, had occurred in the patients selected for sequencing. Sample: sorted CD4+, CD8+, or CD8+CD57+ T cells (not recorded which) from PBMCs. These receptors were obtained from a human donor with aplastic anemia.

In its sample, this clonotype was seen many times. The genes are TRBV7-9 and TRBJ2-5; TRBD1 matches 12 bases. The CDR3 consists of 16 residues. Germline assignment: CDR1 SEHNR and CDR2 FQNEAQ (reference sequence). V lost 3 bases and J lost 1; bases outside the gene matches: 3. CDR3 protein: CASSLGDRGLQETQYF. The CDR3 nucleotides read TGTGCCAGCAGCTTGGGGGACAGGGGGCTCCAAGAGACCCAGTACTTC.

V usage is TRBV20-1 and J usage is TRBJ1-5; no clear D gene. V lost 3 bases to trimming and J lost 9 bases, with 18 bases between them. This CDR3 spans 14 amino acids. The germline V gene has CDR1 DFQATT and CDR2 SNEGSKA (reference sequence). CDR3 amino acids: CSARADSSGRPQHF. The CDR3, as DNA: TGCAGTGCTAGGGCAGATTCCTCGGGTAGGCCCCAGCATTTT.

This chain uses TRBV12-3 or TRBV12-4 with TRBJ2-7; the D gene is possibly TRBD1 (6 bases). V was trimmed by 7 bases and J by 6 bases, leaving 13 bases between them. This CDR3 is 12 amino acids long. The DNA of the CDR3 is TGTGCCAGCACCACAGGGAGTGGCGAGCAGTACTTC. This translates into CASTTGSGEQYF.

This clonotype was counted ten times or more. The chain combines TRBV7-2 with TRBJ2-5; D is possibly TRBD2 (6 bases). Trimming stripped 4 bases from V and 0 bases from J, with 6 bases between. Germline V lookup: CDR1 SGHTA, CDR2 FQGNSA. CDR3 length: 13 amino acids. The CDR3, as DNA: TGTGCCAGCAGCTGGGGGGACCAAGAGACCCAGTACTTC. Protein product: CASSWGDQETQYF.

On this clonotype: This may be a read error, as it is one base from a much larger clone. V gene TRBV5-6 combines with J gene TRBJ1-2, with D hard to call. The V end was cut by 2 bases, the J end by 5 bases, with 16 bases between. The CDR3 totals 15 residues. Germline loops: CDR1 SGHDT, CDR2 YYEEEE. This CDR3 is CASSFPLQRKYGYTF. The DNA for the CDR3 is TGTGCCAGCAGCTTTCCTCTACAGCGTAAATATGGCTACACCTTC.

The chain combines TRBV7-3 with TRBJ2-7; D perhaps matches TRBD2 (6 bases). Germline V gene lookup returns CDR1 SGHTA and CDR2 FQGTGA. This CDR3 comprises 14 residues. Trimming removed 5 bases at V and 0 bases at J, with 11 bases between. The CDR3 DNA follows: TGTGCCAGCAGCCGTAGCGGAAGCTCCTACGAGCAGTACTTC. Its protein product is CASSRSGSSYEQYF.

The table lists this clonotype with many counts. Here the CDR3 DNA reads TGTGCCAGCAGCCTGACAGGGGATCAGCCCCAGCATTTT. Its protein is CASSLTGDQPQHF. This chain uses TRBV7-6 with TRBJ1-5; 8 bases are a match to TRBD1. Per the germline V gene, CDR1 is SGHVS and CDR2 is FNYEAQ. With 5 bases clipped from V and 5 bases from J, the junction kept 2 bases outside the gene matches. The CDR3 consists of 13 residues.

The chain employs TRBV7-2 and TRBJ2-7, with a weak D call TRBD1 (5 bases). V was clipped by 1 base and J by 6 bases, with 16 bases between them. The germline V gene encodes CDR1 SGHTA and CDR2 FQGNSA. This CDR3 spans 15 amino acids. The CDR3 sequence is CASSLVGAGMGEQYF. The CDR3 DNA sequence: TGTGCCAGCAGCTTAGTAGGGGCTGGGATGGGCGAGCAGTACTTC.

This clonotype was seen a few times. The rearrangement links TRBV2 to TRBJ2-3; TRBD2 matches 13 bases. The CDR3 totals 17 residues. V lost 7 bases and J lost 2; bases outside the gene matches: 9. Germline-derived CDR1 and CDR2 are SNHLY and FYNNEI. The CDR3 loop reads CASTLTSGGPITDTQYF. The CDR3, as DNA: TGTGCCAGCACCCTGACTAGCGGGGGGCCAATCACAGATACGCAGTATTTT.

This clonotype showed up many times. The V and J genes are TRBV19 and TRBJ1-3, with unresolved D. The V end was cut by 6 bases, the J end by 2 bases, with 14 bases between. The CDR3 consists of 15 residues. Germline assignment: CDR1 LNHDA and CDR2 SQIVND (reference sequence). The CDR3 region is CASRLDRIAGNTIYF. DNA for the CDR3: TGTGCCAGTAGGCTGGATCGGATTGCTGGAAACACCATATATTTT.

The chain carries TRBV19 and TRBJ1-1; D not resolved. Trimming removed 5 bases at V and 4 bases at J, with 5 bases between. Germline V lookup: CDR1 LNHDA, CDR2 SQIVND (reference sequence). This CDR3 contains 11 residues. CDR3 protein: CASSLRTEAFF. In DNA, the CDR3 is TGTGCCAGTAGTCTCCGCACTGAAGCTTTCTTT.

The chain recombines TRBV20-1 with TRBJ1-1; D gene unclear. The CDR3 has 14 residues. Germline-derived CDR1 and CDR2 are DFQATT and SNEGSKA (reference sequence). V gave up 7 bases and J gave up 4 bases, with 19 bases separating them. CDR3 DNA sequence: TGCAGTGTCACAAGAGCAACAGTGGTCACTGAAGCTTTCTTT. Encoded protein: CSVTRATVVTEAFF.

This clonotype was detected many times. The V call is TRBV19, the J call TRBJ1-3; 8 positions match TRBD1. This CDR3 region has 16 residues. Germline V gene data show CDR1 as LNHDA and CDR2 as SQIVND (reference sequence). V lost 5 bases, J lost 4 bases, and 10 bases stayed unmatched. In DNA, the CDR3 is TGTGCCAGTAGTCCTACCGGACAGGGAGCAGGAAACACCATATATTTT. Residues: CASSPTGQGAGNTIYF.

The rearrangement joins TRBV2 to TRBJ1-1; the D is unclear. CDR3 size: 11 residues. Between the trimmed V and J ends, which lost 6 bases and 10 bases, there was a span of 12 bases. Germline lookup yields CDR1 SNHLY and CDR2 FYNNEI. The CDR3 sequence: CASRVDGVAFF. The CDR3 DNA reads TGTGCCAGCAGGGTGGACGGGGTAGCTTTCTTT.

A few counts support this clonotype. J is TRBJ1-6 and V is TRBV20-1; a weak D match, TRBD1 (5 bases). The CDR3 has 14 residues. V was shortened by 0 bases and J by 9 bases, with 12 bases between the two germline ends. CDR1 is DFQATT and CDR2 is SNEGSKA in the germline V gene (reference sequence). The CDR3 region is CSARDWRGSSPLHF. The CDR3 nucleotides read TGCAGTGCTAGAGATTGGCGGGGCAGTTCACCCCTCCACTTT.

This clonotype was seen only once. The chain uses TRBV9 and TRBJ1-6, with a tentative D call TRBD1 (5 bases). Germline-derived CDR1 and CDR2 are SGDLS and YYNGEE. V was pared by 0 bases and J by 3 bases, with 7 bases between. This CDR3 comprises 15 residues. The CDR3 protein is CASSVGRGYNSPLHF. DNA for the CDR3: TGTGCCAGCAGCGTAGGGAGGGGCTATAATTCACCCCTCCACTTT.

This clonotype was picked up many times. The chain is built from TRBV12-3 or TRBV12-4 and TRBJ2-1, with TRBD2 identical over 11 bases. With V trimmed by 7 bases and J by 3 bases, 8 bases remained unmatched. The CDR3 has 16 residues. DNA for the CDR3: TGTGCCAGCATTATAGCGGGGGGGGGACACTACAATGAGCAGTTCTTC. Its protein is CASIIAGGGHYNEQFF.

This clonotype was counted at least ten times. The chain links TRBV7-6 to TRBJ2-7; D perhaps matches TRBD1 (6 bases). CDR1 and CDR2 (germline): SGHVS, FNYEAQ. The CDR3 has 14 amino acids. Trimming left V 3 bases short and J 7 bases short, with 16 bases between. Here the CDR3 reads CASSFGTPTNEQYF. As DNA, the CDR3 is TGTGCCAGCAGCTTTGGGACACCCACTAATGAGCAGTACTTC.

The chain has TRBV6-1 and TRBJ2-4, with D hard to call. The V gene lost 3 bases and the J gene lost 6 bases, with 12 bases spanning the gap. The CDR3 extends over 14 amino acids. Germline V CDR1 and CDR2: MNHNS, SASEGT. CDR3 protein: CASSESWDGNIQYF. CDR3 nucleotides: TGTGCCAGCAGTGAGTCGTGGGATGGAAACATTCAGTACTTC.

The V call is TRBV29-1, the J call TRBJ2-3, with 9 nucleotides matching TRBD2. Germline CDR1 reads SQVTM; CDR2 reads ANQGSEA. The CDR3 is 14 residues long. J was trimmed by 3 bases and V by 4 bases; bases with no gene match: 5. The CDR3 region is CSVVGTSSTDTQYF. The CDR3 DNA reads as TGCAGCGTTGTCGGGACTAGCAGTACAGATACGCAGTATTTT.

CDR3 region: CASSVVGYSPLHF. Here the CDR3 DNA reads TGTGCCAGCAGCGTAGTGGGGTATTCACCCCTCCACTTT. V is TRBV9 and J is TRBJ1-6; the D is unclear. Trimming shortened V by 0 bases and J by 8 bases, and 6 bases separated the two germline ends. This CDR3 is 13 amino acids long. Germline V lookup: CDR1 SGDLS, CDR2 YYNGEE.

In this sample, this clonotype turned up a few times. The chain employs TRBV15 and TRBJ1-5; no clear D gene. The CDR3 is made up of 13 amino acids. CDR1 is LNHNV, CDR2 YYDKDF, per germline (reference sequence). The ends were cut back, 6 bases at V and 0 bases at J, with 6 bases in the middle. CDR3 residues: CATSWDSNQPQHF. The CDR3 coding sequence is TGTGCCACCAGTTGGGATAGCAATCAGCCCCAGCATTTT.

This clonotype was seen once. A much bigger clone sits one base away, suggesting this may be a read error. The gene calls are TRBV19 and TRBJ1-1, with D unclear. Germline V gene data show CDR1 as LNHDA and CDR2 as SQIVND (reference sequence). The CDR3 loop spans 15 amino acids. CDR3 DNA sequence: TGTGTCAGTAGTACCCGTGCGATAGGGAACACTGAAGCTTTCTTT. Its protein is CVSSTRAIGNTEAFF. Looking up the rest from reference TRBV19 and TRBJ1-1 gives the full variable domain: DGGITQSPKYLFRKEGQNVTLSCEQNLNHDAMYWYRQDPGQGLRLIYYSQIVNDFQKGDIAEGYSVSREKKESFPLTVTSAQKNPTAFYLCVSSTRAIGNTEAFFGQGTRLTVV.